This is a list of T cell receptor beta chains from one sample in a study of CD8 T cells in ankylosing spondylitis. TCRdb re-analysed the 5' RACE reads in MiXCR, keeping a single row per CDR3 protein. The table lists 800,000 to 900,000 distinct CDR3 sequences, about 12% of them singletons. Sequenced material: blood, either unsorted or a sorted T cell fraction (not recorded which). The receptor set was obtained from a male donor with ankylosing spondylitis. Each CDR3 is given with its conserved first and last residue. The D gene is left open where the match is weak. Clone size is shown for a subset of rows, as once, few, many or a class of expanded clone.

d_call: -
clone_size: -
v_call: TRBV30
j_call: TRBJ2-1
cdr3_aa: CAWSLRGLYNEQFF
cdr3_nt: TGTGCCTGGAGTCTAAGGGGCCTATACAATGAGCAGTTCTTC

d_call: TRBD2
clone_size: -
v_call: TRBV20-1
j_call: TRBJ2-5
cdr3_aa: CSAPPWGGSEETQYF
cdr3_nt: TGCAGTGCCCCGCCCTGGGGGGGATCGGAAGAGACCCAGTACTTC

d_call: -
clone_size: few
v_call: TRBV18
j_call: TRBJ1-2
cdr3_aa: CASSPAAGANYGYTF
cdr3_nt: TGTGCCAGCTCACCAGCGGCAGGTGCTAACTATGGCTACACCTTC

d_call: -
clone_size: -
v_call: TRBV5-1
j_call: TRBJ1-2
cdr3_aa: CASSLDREYGYTF
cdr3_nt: TGCGCCAGCAGCTTGGACAGGGAGTATGGCTACACCTTC

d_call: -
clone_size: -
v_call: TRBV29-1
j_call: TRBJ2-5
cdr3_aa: CSVRQSGWETQYF
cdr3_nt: TGCAGCGTCCGACAGTCCGGTTGGGAGACCCAGTACTTC

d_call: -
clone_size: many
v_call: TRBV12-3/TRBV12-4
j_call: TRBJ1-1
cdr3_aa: CASSLAYGDTEAFF
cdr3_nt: TGTGCCAGCAGTTTGGCGTACGGGGACACTGAAGCTTTCTTT

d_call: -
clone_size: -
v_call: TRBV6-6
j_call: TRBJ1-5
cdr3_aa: CASTRSSQPQHF
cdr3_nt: TGTGCCAGCACGAGATCATCCCAGCCCCAGCATTTT

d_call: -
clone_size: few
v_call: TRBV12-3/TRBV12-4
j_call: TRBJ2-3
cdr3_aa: CASNPAQGYSDTQYF
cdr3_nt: TGTGCCAGCAACCCCGCTCAGGGGTATTCTGATACGCAGTATTTT

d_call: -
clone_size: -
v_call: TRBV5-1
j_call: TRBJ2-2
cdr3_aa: CASSLDGGADTGELFF
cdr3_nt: TGCGCCAGCAGCTTGGACGGCGGTGCCGACACCGGGGAGCTGTTTTTT

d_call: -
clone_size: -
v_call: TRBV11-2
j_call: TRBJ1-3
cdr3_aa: CASSSTGYSGNTIYF
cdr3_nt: TGTGCCAGCAGCTCAACAGGGTACTCTGGAAACACCATATATTTT

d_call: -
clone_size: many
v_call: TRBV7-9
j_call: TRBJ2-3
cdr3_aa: CASSILGGSTDTQYF
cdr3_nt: TGTGCCAGCAGCATCTTGGGAGGTAGCACAGATACGCAGTATTTT

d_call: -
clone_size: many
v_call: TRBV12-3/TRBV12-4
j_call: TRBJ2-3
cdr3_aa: CASQQGSADTQYF
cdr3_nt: TGTGCCAGTCAACAGGGATCGGCAGATACGCAGTATTTT

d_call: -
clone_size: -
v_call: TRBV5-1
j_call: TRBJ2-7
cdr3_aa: CASSREGDEQYF
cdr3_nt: TGCGCCAGCAGCCGAGAGGGGGACGAGCAGTACTTC

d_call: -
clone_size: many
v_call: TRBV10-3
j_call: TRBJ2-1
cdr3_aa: CAISPELVHEQFF
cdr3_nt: TGTGCCATCAGTCCGGAACTAGTGCATGAGCAGTTCTTC

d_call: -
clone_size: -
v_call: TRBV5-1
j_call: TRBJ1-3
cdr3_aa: CASSFTGRADTIYF
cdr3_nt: TGCGCCAGCAGCTTTACCGGCAGGGCAGACACCATATATTTT

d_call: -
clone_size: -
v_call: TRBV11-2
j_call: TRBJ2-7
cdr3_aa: CASSRNRQSEQYF
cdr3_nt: TGTGCCAGCAGCCGAAACCGACAAAGCGAGCAGTACTTC

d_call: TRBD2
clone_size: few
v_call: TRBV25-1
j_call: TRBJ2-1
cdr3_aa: CASSDSLVAGQEINEQFF
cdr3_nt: TGTGCCAGCAGTGATAGTTTGGTAGCGGGACAAGAGATCAATGAGCAGTTCTTC

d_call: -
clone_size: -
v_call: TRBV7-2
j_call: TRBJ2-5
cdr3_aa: CASSQVAPRETQYF
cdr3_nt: TGTGCCAGCAGCCAAGTTGCCCCCCGAGAGACCCAGTACTTC

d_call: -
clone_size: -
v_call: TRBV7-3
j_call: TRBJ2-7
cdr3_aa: CASSLLGTGEQYF
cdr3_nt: TGTGCCAGCAGCTTACTCGGGACGGGCGAGCAGTACTTC

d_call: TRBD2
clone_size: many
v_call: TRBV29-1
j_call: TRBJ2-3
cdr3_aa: CSVGTSGTTDTQYF
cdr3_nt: TGCAGCGTAGGGACTAGCGGGACCACAGATACGCAGTATTTT

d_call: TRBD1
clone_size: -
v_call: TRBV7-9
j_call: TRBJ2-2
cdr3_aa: CTGKGANTGELFF
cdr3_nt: TGTACCGGAAAGGGGGCAAACACCGGGGAGCTGTTTTTT

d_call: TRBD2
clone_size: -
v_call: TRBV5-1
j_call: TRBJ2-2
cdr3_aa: CASTAAGTNTGELFF
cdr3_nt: TGCGCCAGCACCGCAGCGGGGACGAACACCGGGGAGCTGTTTTTT

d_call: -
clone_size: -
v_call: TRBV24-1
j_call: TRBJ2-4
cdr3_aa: CATSDFHSNIQYF
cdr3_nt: TGTGCCACCAGTGATTTCCACTCGAACATTCAGTACTTC

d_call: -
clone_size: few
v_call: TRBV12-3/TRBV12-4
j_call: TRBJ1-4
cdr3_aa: CASSSRGATNEKLFF
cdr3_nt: TGTGCCAGCAGTTCCAGGGGAGCAACTAATGAAAAACTGTTTTTT

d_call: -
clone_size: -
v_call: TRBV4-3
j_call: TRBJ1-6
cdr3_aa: CASSRGGSYNSPLHF
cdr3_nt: TGCGCCAGCAGCCGGGGGGGATCCTATAATTCACCCCTCCACTTT

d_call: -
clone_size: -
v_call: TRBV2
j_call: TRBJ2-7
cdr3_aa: CAFLEGYEQYF
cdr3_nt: TGTGCCTTCCTGGAGGGATACGAGCAGTACTTC

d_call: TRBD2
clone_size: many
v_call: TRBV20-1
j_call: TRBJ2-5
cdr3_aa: CSARDPAGEETQYF
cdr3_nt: TGCAGTGCTAGAGATCCGGCGGGAGAAGAGACCCAGTACTTC

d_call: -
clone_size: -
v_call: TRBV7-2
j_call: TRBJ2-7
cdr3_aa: CASARRGRSYEQYF
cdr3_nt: TGTGCCAGCGCCCGGCGGGGGCGATCCTACGAGCAGTACTTC

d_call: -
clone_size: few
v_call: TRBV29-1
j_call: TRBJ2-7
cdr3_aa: CSASTTGPLEQYF
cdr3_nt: TGCAGCGCTTCTACTACAGGGCCTCTCGAGCAGTACTTC

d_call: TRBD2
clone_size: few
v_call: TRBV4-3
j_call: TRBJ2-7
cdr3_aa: CASSPSDSSGFSYEQYF
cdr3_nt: TGCGCCAGCAGCCCCTCCGATTCTAGCGGCTTCTCCTACGAGCAGTACTTC

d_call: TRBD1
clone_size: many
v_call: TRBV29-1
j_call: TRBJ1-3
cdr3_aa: CSVRQGTFSGNTIYF
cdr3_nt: TGCAGCGTTCGACAGGGTACTTTCTCTGGAAACACCATATATTTT

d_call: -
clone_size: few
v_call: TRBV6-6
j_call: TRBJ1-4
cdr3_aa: CASSYPPWEKLFF
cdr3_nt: TGTGCCAGCAGTTACCCACCTTGGGAAAAACTGTTTTTT

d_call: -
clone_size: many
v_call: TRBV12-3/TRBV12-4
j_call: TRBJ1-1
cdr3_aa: CASSLYQGYNTEAFF
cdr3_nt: TGTGCCAGCAGTTTATATCAGGGGTATAACACTGAAGCTTTCTTT

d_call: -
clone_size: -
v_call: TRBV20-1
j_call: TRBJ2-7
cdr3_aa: CSAASQPVQSYEQYF
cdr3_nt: TGCAGTGCCGCCTCTCAGCCAGTTCAATCCTACGAGCAGTACTTC

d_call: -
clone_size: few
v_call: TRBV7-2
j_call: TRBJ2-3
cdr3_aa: CASSAGLFSTDTQYF
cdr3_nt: TGTGCCAGCAGCGCCGGACTCTTTAGCACAGATACGCAGTATTTT

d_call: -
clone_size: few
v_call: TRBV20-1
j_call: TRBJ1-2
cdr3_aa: CSARHPTDDYGYTF
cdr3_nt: TGCAGTGCTAGACATCCGACAGATGACTATGGCTACACCTTC

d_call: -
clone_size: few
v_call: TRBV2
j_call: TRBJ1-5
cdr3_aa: CASKLGGTHSNQPQHF
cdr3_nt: TGTGCCAGCAAACTGGGCGGGACACATAGCAATCAGCCCCAGCATTTT

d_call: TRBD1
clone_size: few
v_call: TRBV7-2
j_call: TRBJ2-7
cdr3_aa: CASSPKTGEGAYEQYF
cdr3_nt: TGTGCCAGCAGCCCGAAGACAGGGGAAGGCGCCTACGAGCAGTACTTC